This is a list of T cell receptor beta chains from one sample in a study of T cell clonotyping in hematopoietic cell transplantation. Repertoires were generated with immunoSEQ multiplex PCR, while TCRdb's copy carries only in-frame clones and drops some. The profile shows approximately 44,000 clones, roughly 94% of them singletons. Sequencing was carried out using peripheral blood mononuclear cells. The source is a woman aged 50 to 60 in good health. Some clones in this sample may be carry-over from other donors' samples. The CDR3 runs from the conserved cysteine through the conserved F or W. D genes are given only for firm matches. Rows may omit the clone size; those that give it use once, few, many or a size class.

TGTGCCAGCAGTCCCACTTGGGGGGCCTCTTACAATGAGCAGTTCTTC CASSPTWGASYNEQFF NA NA 16 TRBJ2-1 TRBV28
TGCGCCAGCAGCTTGGGTAGCGGGGGGATTACTCAAGAGACCCAGTACTTC CASSLGSGGITQETQYF NA TRBD2 17 TRBJ2-5 TRBV5-1
TGTGCCACCAGCAGGCGACTTGGGGACAGGGTACGGGAGCAGTACTTC CATSRRLGDRVREQYF NA TRBD1 16 TRBJ2-7 TRBV15
TGTGCCAGCGCGGGACTCCGAAACAATGAGCAGTTCTTC CASAGLRNNEQFF NA NA 13 TRBJ2-1 TRBV11-3
TGTGCCAGCAGACTTAGCGGGGGGGCCTACAATGAGCAGTTCTTC CASRLSGGAYNEQFF NA TRBD2 15 TRBJ2-1 TRBV7-2
TGCAGCGTTGACGGGGAATCGGGTTACGGAGAGACCCAGTACTTC CSVDGESGYGETQYF NA NA 15 TRBJ2-5 TRBV29-1
TGTGCCAGCAGCCAGTCCTGGGACAGGGTACACGAGCAGTACTTC CASSQSWDRVHEQYF NA TRBD1 15 TRBJ2-7 TRBV4-2
TGTGCCAGCAGCTTAGGGGACGCAGGGTCGGGAGATACGCAGTATTTT CASSLGDAGSGDTQYF NA NA 16 TRBJ2-3 TRBV5-4
TGTGCCAGTAGTCCCCTGACAGGGGGCTCGAACACCGGGGAGCTGTTTTTT CASSPLTGGSNTGELFF NA TRBD1 17 TRBJ2-2 TRBV19
TGCGCCAGCAGCCGCACCGGGACAGGGTCCAATCAGCCCCAGCATTTT CASSRTGTGSNQPQHF NA TRBD1 16 TRBJ1-5 TRBV4-1
TGTGCCAGCAGCCTCGGGACTAGCGGGGAAAACTACGAGCAGTACTTC CASSLGTSGENYEQYF NA TRBD2 16 TRBJ2-7 TRBV7-9
TGTGCCAGCAGTCCAAGCGTCGGACTCCGCACTCAGCCCCAGCATTTT CASSPSVGLRTQPQHF NA NA 16 TRBJ1-5 TRBV28
TGCAGGGGGGGCTCAGATACGCAGTATTTT CRGGSDTQYF once NA 10 TRBJ2-3 TRBV20-1
TGCGCCAGCAGCCAAGGTCAGGGACAGGGGATTTATGGCTACACCTTC CASSQGQGQGIYGYTF NA TRBD1 16 TRBJ1-2 TRBV4-1
TGTGCCAGCAGCGCCGGAGGAGGCTACACCTTC CASSAGGGYTF NA NA 11 TRBJ1-2 TRBV9
TGTGCCAGCAGTTGGGCGGGGGCCACCGGGGAGCTGTTTTTT CASSWAGATGELFF NA NA 14 TRBJ2-2 TRBV28
TGTGCCAGCAGCTTCCTTCTAGCGGGGGGGGCGGATACGCAGTATTTT CASSFLLAGGADTQYF NA TRBD2 16 TRBJ2-3 TRBV11-1
TGTGCCAGCAGCCCCCGGACAGGTAAGGGCGTGAGGGAGCAGTACTTC CASSPRTGKGVREQYF NA TRBD1 16 TRBJ2-7 TRBV16
TGTGCCAGCAGCTTGGGGCCGATTAATGAAAAACTGTTTTTT CASSLGPINEKLFF NA NA 14 TRBJ1-4 TRBV5-4
TGTGCCAGTAGTGCCGGTGCTGGCTACACCTTC CASSAGAGYTF NA NA 11 TRBJ1-2 TRBV19
TGTGCCAGCAGCCGAACAGGGGCCACCGGGGAGCTGTTTTTT CASSRTGATGELFF NA TRBD1 14 TRBJ2-2 TRBV7-3
TGTGCCAGCAGCCCTACGGGAGCTGAAAAACTGTTTTTT CASSPTGAEKLFF once NA 13 TRBJ1-4 TRBV5-5
TGTGCCAGTAGTACACAGGAGGAGCAGTACTTC CASSTQEEQYF NA NA 11 TRBJ2-7 TRBV19
TGTGCCAGTAGTCCCGGGACAGGGTACGGCTACGAGCAGTACTTC CASSPGTGYGYEQYF NA TRBD1 15 TRBJ2-7 TRBV19
TGCGCCAGCAGCTTAGACACGAACACTGAAGCTTTCTTT CASSLDTNTEAFF NA NA 13 TRBJ1-1 TRBV5-1
TGTGCCAGTACCCCGTGGTATTTT CASTPWYF NA NA 8 TRBJ2-3 TRBV19
TGCGCCAGCAGCTTGGCCGGACCGGAAAATAATTCACCCCTCCACTTT CASSLAGPENNSPLHF once NA 16 TRBJ1-6 TRBV5-1
TGTGCCAGCAGTGAAAGGGCTGCTACATGGGGGGTTTTT CASSERAATWGVF NA NA 13 TRBJ1-4 TRBV2
TGTGCCAGCAGCTCCCGTGAAATAGTGGGGGGGCCAGATACGCAGTATTTT CASSSREIVGGPDTQYF NA NA 17 TRBJ2-3 TRBV7-3
TGTGCCACCAGCAGAGAGTCCGGGACAATCTATGGCTACACCTTC CATSRESGTIYGYTF NA NA 15 TRBJ1-2 TRBV15
TGCGCCAGCACCCGGGTCCCCACGTCCTACGAGCAGTACTTC CASTRVPTSYEQYF once NA 14 TRBJ2-7 TRBV4-1
TGTGCCAGCAGCTTGGGGACGGGGATCTACGAGCAGTACTTC CASSLGTGIYEQYF once NA 14 TRBJ2-7 TRBV5-4
TGTGCCAGTAGTACCCCGGAAGGAGGAGGGGACGGCTACACCTTC CASSTPEGGGDGYTF once NA 15 TRBJ1-2 TRBV19
TGTGCCAGCAGCTTAGCGTCGGGGGGTTCCTACGAGCAGTACTTC CASSLASGGSYEQYF once TRBD2 15 TRBJ2-7 TRBV7-9
TGTGCCTGGAGCTCGGGACAGGATAATTCACCCCTCCACTTT CAWSSGQDNSPLHF few TRBD1 14 TRBJ1-6 TRBV30
TGTGCCAGCTCACCTTCGGAGGACTCCTACGAGCAGTACTTC CASSPSEDSYEQYF NA NA 14 TRBJ2-7 TRBV18
TGTGCCAGCAGCGCCCGGGACACCCACACAGATACGCAGTATTTT CASSARDTHTDTQYF NA NA 15 TRBJ2-3 TRBV7-6
TGTGCCAGCAGCTTTAGGGTGTACGAGCAGTACTTC CASSFRVYEQYF NA NA 12 TRBJ2-7 TRBV11-2
TGTGCCAGTAGTCTTGAACAGGGGGGGGCCAACGTCCTGACTTTC CASSLEQGGANVLTF NA TRBD1 15 TRBJ2-6 TRBV19
TGTGCCAGCAGCCAAGATTCTAGCGGGGGCCAATACTCCTACGAGCAGTACTTC CASSQDSSGGQYSYEQYF NA TRBD2 18 TRBJ2-7 TRBV4-2
TGTGCCTGGAGTGTACCCCCAGAGGGCTACGAGCAGTACTTC CAWSVPPEGYEQYF NA NA 14 TRBJ2-7 TRBV30
TGTGCCAGCTCGGTAGCCTCCTACGAGCAGTACTTC CASSVASYEQYF NA NA 12 TRBJ2-7 TRBV6-1
TGTGCCAGCAGTGAGACCAGGGGGGGATTCGGAACCACTGAAGCTTTCTTT CASSETRGGFGTTEAFF NA TRBD1 17 TRBJ1-1 TRBV6-1
TGTGCCAGTAGTATCCAGCAGTTGAGTTTTGGCGGTGAAGCTTTCTTT CASSIQQLSFGGEAFF NA NA 16 TRBJ1-1 TRBV19
TGTGCCAGCAGCCAAGGGGAAGGACCCACTGAAAAACTGTTTTTT CASSQGEGPTEKLFF NA NA 15 TRBJ1-4 TRBV4-2
TGTGCCAGCACCGCCCTGTTTAGCTCCTATAATTCACCCCTCCACTTT CASTALFSSYNSPLHF once NA 16 TRBJ1-6 TRBV27
TGTGCCTGGACCCTAGGGGGGGCCGAGACCCAGTACTTC CAWTLGGAETQYF NA NA 13 TRBJ2-5 TRBV30
TGCGCCAGCTCCGATGTGGGGGCTAACTATGGCTACACCTTC CASSDVGANYGYTF NA NA 14 TRBJ1-2 TRBV4-1
TGTGCCAGCAGGCTAGCGGGGAGGGGATACAATGAGCAGTTCTTC CASRLAGRGYNEQFF NA TRBD2 15 TRBJ2-1 TRBV5-4
TGTGCCAGCAGTTTAATTGCAACTAATGAAAAACTGTTTTTT CASSLIATNEKLFF NA NA 14 TRBJ1-4 TRBV27
TGCAGCGTTCTCATGGGGGCGGGAATTCTACCCAAAAACATTCAGTACTTC CSVLMGAGILPKNIQYF NA NA 17 TRBJ2-4 TRBV29-1
TGTGCCTGGAGCATAGGCGAAACAGGGTACAAAGATGGCTACACCTTC CAWSIGETGYKDGYTF NA NA 16 TRBJ1-2 TRBV30
TGTGCCAGCAGCGTTGGGCACTACTATGGCTACACCTTC CASSVGHYYGYTF once NA 13 TRBJ1-2 TRBV5-6
TGTGCCAGCAGCTTGGCTAGCGGGGGGCCTAGCACAGATACGCAGTATTTT CASSLASGGPSTDTQYF NA TRBD2 17 TRBJ2-3 TRBV7-2
TGTGCCAGCAGCTCTGGAGGAAATTCACCCCTCCACTTT CASSSGGNSPLHF once NA 13 TRBJ1-6 TRBV5-6
TGTGCCATCAGTGCCAGGGGCAATGGCTACACCTTC CAISARGNGYTF NA NA 12 TRBJ1-2 TRBV10-3
TGTGCCAGTAGCCTAAGGCCAGGGAATCAGCCCCAGCATTTT CASSLRPGNQPQHF NA NA 14 TRBJ1-5 TRBV19
TGTGCCAGCAGCTTAGGGTTCGTGACAGGGGAGATGTACTCTGGAAACACCATATATTTT CASSLGFVTGEMYSGNTIYF once TRBD1 20 TRBJ1-3 TRBV7-6
TGCAGCGTTGCAGTTCACTTACTCTCCTACGAGCAGTACTTC CSVAVHLLSYEQYF NA NA 14 TRBJ2-7 TRBV29-1